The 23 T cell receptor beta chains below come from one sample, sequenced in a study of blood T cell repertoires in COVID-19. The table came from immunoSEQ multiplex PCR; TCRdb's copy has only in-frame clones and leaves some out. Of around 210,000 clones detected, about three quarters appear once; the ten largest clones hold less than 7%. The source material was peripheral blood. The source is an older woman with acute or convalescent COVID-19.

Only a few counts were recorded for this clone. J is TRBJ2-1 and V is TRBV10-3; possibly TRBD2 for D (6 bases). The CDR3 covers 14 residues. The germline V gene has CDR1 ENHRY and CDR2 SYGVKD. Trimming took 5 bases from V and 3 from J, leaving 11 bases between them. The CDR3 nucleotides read TGTGCCATCAGTCGGGACTTTAACTACAATGAGCAGTTCTTC. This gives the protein CAISRDFNYNEQFF.

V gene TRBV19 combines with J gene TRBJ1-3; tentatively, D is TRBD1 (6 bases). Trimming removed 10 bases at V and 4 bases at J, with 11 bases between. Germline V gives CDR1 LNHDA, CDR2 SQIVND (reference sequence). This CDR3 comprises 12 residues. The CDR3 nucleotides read TGTGCCACCGCAGGGGCCGGAAACACCATATATTTT. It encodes CATAGAGNTIYF.

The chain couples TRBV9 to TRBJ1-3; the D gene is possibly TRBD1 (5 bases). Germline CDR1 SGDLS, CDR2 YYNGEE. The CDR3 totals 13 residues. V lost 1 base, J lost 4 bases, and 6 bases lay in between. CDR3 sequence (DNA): TGTGCCAGCAGCGTAAGACAGGGAAACACCATATATTTT. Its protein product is CASSVRQGNTIYF.

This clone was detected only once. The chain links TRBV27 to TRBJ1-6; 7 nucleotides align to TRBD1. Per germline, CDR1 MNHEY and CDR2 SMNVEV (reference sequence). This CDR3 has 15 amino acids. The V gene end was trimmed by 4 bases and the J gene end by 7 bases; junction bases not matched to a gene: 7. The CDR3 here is CASSSSGTENSPLHF. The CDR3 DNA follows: TGTGCCAGCAGTTCATCCGGGACAGAGAATTCACCCCTCCACTTT.

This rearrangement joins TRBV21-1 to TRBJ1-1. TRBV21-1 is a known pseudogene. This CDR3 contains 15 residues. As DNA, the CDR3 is TGTGCCAGCAGCAAACGTGGACTCGCAAACACTGAAGCTTTCTTT. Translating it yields CASSKRGLANTEAFF.

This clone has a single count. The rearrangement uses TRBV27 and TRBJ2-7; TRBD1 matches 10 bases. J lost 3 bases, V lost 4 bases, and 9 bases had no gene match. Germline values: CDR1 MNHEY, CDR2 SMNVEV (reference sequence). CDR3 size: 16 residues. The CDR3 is CASSSPSRDRGYEQYF. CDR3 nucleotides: TGTGCCAGCAGTTCCCCATCCCGGGACAGGGGCTACGAGCAGTACTTC.

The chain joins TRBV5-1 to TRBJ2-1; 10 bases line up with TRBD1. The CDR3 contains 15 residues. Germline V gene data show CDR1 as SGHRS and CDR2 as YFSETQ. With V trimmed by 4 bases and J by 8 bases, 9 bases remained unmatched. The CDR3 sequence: CASSKWTGGGDEQFF. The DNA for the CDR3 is TGCGCCAGCAGCAAATGGACAGGGGGTGGTGATGAGCAGTTCTTC.

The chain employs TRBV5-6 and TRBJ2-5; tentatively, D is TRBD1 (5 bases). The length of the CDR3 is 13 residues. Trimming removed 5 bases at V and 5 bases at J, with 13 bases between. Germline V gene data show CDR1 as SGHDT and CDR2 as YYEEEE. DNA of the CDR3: TGTGCCAGCAGTTCGACAGCGTTTGAGACCCAGTACTTC. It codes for CASSSTAFETQYF.

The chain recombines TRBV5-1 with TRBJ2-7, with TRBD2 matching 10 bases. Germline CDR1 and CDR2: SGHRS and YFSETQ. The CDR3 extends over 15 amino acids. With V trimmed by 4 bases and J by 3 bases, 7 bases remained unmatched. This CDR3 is CASSALAGKFYEQYF. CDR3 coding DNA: TGCGCCAGCAGCGCACTAGCGGGAAAGTTCTACGAGCAGTACTTC.

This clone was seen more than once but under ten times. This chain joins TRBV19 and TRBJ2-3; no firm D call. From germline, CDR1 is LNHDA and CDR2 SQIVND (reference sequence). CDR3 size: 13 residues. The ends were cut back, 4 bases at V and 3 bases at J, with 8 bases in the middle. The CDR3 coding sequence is TGTGCCAGTAGTAGCGGCAATACAGATACGCAGTATTTT. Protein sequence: CASSSGNTDTQYF.

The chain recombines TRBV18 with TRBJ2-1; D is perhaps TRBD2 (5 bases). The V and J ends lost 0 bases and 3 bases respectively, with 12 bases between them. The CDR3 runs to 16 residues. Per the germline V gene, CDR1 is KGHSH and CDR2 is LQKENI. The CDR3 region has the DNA TGTGCCAGCTCACCACCAAGAAGACTAAACTACAATGAGCAGTTCTTC. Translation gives CASSPPRRLNYNEQFF.

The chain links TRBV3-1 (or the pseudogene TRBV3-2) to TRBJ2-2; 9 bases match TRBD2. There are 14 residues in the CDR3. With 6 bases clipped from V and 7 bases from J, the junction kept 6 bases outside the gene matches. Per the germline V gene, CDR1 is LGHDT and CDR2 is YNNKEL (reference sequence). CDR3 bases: TGTGCCAGCAGTTGGACTAGCGTACACGGGGAGCTGTTTTTT. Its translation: CASSWTSVHGELFF.

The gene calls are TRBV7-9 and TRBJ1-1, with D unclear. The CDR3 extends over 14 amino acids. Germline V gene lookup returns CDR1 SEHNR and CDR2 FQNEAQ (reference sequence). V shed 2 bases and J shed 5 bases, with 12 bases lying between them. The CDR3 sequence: CASSLPPTGTEAFF. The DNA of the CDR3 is TGTGCCAGCAGCTTACCCCCGACGGGAACTGAAGCTTTCTTT.

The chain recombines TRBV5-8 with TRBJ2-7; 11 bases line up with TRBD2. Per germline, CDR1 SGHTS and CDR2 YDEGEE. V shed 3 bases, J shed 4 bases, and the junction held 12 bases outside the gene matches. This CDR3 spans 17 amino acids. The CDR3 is CASSSYTTSGSWYEQYF. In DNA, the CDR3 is TGTGCCAGCAGCTCCTACACAACTAGCGGGAGCTGGTACGAGCAGTACTTC.

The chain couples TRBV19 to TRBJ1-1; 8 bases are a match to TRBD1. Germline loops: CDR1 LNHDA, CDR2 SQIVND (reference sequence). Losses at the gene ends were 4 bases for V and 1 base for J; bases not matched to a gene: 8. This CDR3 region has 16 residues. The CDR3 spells CASSRGQVAGNTEAFF. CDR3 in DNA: TGTGCCAGTAGTAGGGGACAGGTGGCAGGGAACACTGAAGCTTTCTTT.

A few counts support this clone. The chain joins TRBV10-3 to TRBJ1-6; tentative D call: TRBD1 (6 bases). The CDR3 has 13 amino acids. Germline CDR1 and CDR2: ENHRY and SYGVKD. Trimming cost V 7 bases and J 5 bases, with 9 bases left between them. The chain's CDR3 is CAITDRNNSPLHF. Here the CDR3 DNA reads TGTGCCATCACGGACAGAAATAATTCACCCCTCCACTTT.

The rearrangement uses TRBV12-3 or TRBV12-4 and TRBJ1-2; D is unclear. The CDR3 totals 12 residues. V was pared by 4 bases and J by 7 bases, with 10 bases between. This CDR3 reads CASSSSPIGYTF. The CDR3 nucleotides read TGTGCCAGCAGTTCGAGTCCGATTGGCTACACCTTC.

CDR3 DNA sequence: TGTGCCAGCAGCCGGACTCTTTTAATGGGTGCAGATACGCAGTATTTT. Protein: CASSRTLLMGADTQYF. The chain carries TRBV5-4 and TRBJ2-3; possible D gene TRBD2, 5 bases. Germline V lookup: CDR1 SGHNT, CDR2 YYREEE (reference sequence). The CDR3 consists of 16 residues. V lost 4 bases, J lost 4 bases, and 19 bases lay in between. The whole variable domain, remainder taken from reference TRBV5-4 and TRBJ2-3, is ETGVTQSPTHLIKTRGQQVTLRCSSQSGHNTVSWYQQALGQGPQFIFQYYREEENGRGNFPPRFSGLQFPNYSSELNVNALELDDSALYLCASSRTLLMGADTQYFGPGTRLTVL.

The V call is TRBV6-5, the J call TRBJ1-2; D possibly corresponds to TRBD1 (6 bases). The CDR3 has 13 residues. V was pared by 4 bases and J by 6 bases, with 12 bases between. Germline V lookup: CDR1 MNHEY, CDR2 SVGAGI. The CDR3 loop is CASSSSGGHGYTF. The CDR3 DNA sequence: TGTGCCAGCAGTTCGTCTGGGGGCCATGGCTACACCTTC.

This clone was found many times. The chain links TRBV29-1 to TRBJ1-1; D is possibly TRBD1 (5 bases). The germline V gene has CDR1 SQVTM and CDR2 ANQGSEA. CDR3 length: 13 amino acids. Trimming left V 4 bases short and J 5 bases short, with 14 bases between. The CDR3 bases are TGCAGCGTTGCAGGCGTCCAGGGAACTGAAGCTTTCTTT. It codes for CSVAGVQGTEAFF.

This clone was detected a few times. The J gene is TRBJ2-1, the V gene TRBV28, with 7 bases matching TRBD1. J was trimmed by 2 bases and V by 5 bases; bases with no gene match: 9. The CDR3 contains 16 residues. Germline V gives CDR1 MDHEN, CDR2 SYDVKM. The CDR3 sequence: CASSTLTGNAYNEQFF. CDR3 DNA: TGTGCCAGCAGTACATTGACAGGGAACGCCTACAATGAGCAGTTCTTC. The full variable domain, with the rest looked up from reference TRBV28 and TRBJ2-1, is DVKVTQSSRYLVKRTGEKVFLECVQDMDHENMFWYRQDPGLGLRLIYFSYDVKMKEKGDIPEGYSVSREKKERFSLILESASTNQTSMYLCASSTLTGNAYNEQFFGPGTRLTVL.

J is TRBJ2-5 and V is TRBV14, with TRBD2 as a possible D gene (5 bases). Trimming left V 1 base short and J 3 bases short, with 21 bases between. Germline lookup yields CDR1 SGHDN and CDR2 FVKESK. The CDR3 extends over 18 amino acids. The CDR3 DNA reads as TGTGCCAGCAGCCAAGTCTGGGCAGGCATTAGAGCGGAAGAGACCCAGTACTTC. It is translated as CASSQVWAGIRAEETQYF.

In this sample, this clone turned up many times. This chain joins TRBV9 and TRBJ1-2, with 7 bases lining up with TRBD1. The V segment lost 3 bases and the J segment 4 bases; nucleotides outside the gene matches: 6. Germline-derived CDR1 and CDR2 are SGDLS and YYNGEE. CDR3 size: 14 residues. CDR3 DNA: TGTGCCAGCAGCGCCCGAGGGACAGCCTATGGCTACACCTTC. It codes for CASSARGTAYGYTF.